The present TCR beta chain was sequenced within a study of blood T cells in healthy people across ages. Study outcomes and limitations: Naive T cell percentage and TCR beta diversity correlated strongly. Getting older went along with TCR beta diversity per million T cells dropping roughly linearly.

Trimming cost V 5 bases and J 8 bases, with 18 bases left between them. The CDR3 covers 15 residues. Germline assignment: CDR1 SGHAT and CDR2 FQNNGV. With regard to this clonotype: Antigen unknown.

A sample-barcoded 5' primer and a J-beta primer mix were used in a second PCR of roughly 7 to 11 cycles. TCRdb reanalysed the 5' RACE reads using MiXCR and keeps one entry per CDR3 protein. The sample includes about 1 million distinct CDR3 sequences, 40% to 50% of them seen just once. This sequence was found in a woman aged 55-75 years in good health. The chain uses TRBV11-2 and TRBJ1-4; unclear D gene. The sequencing sample was made of blood. The CDR3 DNA sequence: TGTGCCAGCAGCCTAGGACGGACCCGGGCCGAAAAACTGTTTTTT. Protein product: CASSLGRTRAEKLFF. Drawing the rest from reference TRBV11-2 and TRBJ1-4, the complete variable domain is EAGVAQSPRYKIIEKRQSVAFWCNPISGHATLYWYQQILGQGPKLLIQFQNNGVVDDSQLPKDRFSAERLKGVDSTLKIQPAKLEDSAVYLCASSLGRTRAEKLFFGSGTQLSVL.